The rows below give T cell receptor beta chains drawn from one sample of a study of blood T cell repertoires in COVID-19. Sequenced by immunoSEQ multiplex PCR; TCRdb stores in-frame clones only, minus some. The sample lists around 100,000 clones, 87% occurring once. Material: peripheral blood. These receptors were collected from a woman in her fifties or sixties with COVID-19, enrolled during active disease. The CDR3 runs from the conserved cysteine through the conserved F or W. Fields, in order: J gene, V gene, clone size, D gene, CDR3 DNA, CDR3 protein. The D gene is left open where the match is weak. Only part of the rows carry a size: once, few, many, or a class if the clone is expanded.

J gene: TRBJ2-7; V gene: TRBV3-1/TRBV3-2; clone size: few; D gene: .; CDR3 DNA: TGTGCCAGCAGCCAAGCTCCAGGAAACTGGTACGAGCAGTACTTC; CDR3 protein: CASSQAPGNWYEQYF
J gene: TRBJ2-6; V gene: TRBV19; clone size: .; D gene: .; CDR3 DNA: TGTGCCAGTAGTACCGGGACTCCCCGCTCTGGGGCCAACGTCCTGACTTTC; CDR3 protein: CASSTGTPRSGANVLTF
J gene: TRBJ2-7; V gene: TRBV9; clone size: .; D gene: TRBD1; CDR3 DNA: TGTGCCAGCAGCGTACTGGACAGGGACTACGAGCAGTACTTC; CDR3 protein: CASSVLDRDYEQYF
J gene: TRBJ2-7; V gene: TRBV12-3/TRBV12-4; clone size: .; D gene: TRBD2; CDR3 DNA: TGTGCCAGCAGTTTAAGGCGGGAGCACGAGCAGTACTTC; CDR3 protein: CASSLRREHEQYF
J gene: TRBJ1-1; V gene: TRBV19; clone size: .; D gene: .; CDR3 DNA: TGTGCCAGTAGTCGGCAGGCCTCACTTGGAAACACTGAAGCTTTCTTT; CDR3 protein: CASSRQASLGNTEAFF
J gene: TRBJ1-6; V gene: TRBV3-1/TRBV3-2; clone size: once; D gene: TRBD1; CDR3 DNA: TGTGCCAGCAGCCGGCCCCTAGGACAGGGGGATAATTCACCCCTCCACTTT; CDR3 protein: CASSRPLGQGDNSPLHF
J gene: TRBJ2-1; V gene: TRBV5-6; clone size: .; D gene: TRBD2; CDR3 DNA: TGTGCCAGCAGCTTTCGGGGGGGTAGCTCCTACAATGAGCAGTTCTTC; CDR3 protein: CASSFRGGSSYNEQFF
J gene: TRBJ1-5; V gene: TRBV7-2; clone size: .; D gene: .; CDR3 DNA: TGTGCCAGCAGCCTCGGGACTCGCAATCAGCCCCAGCATTTT; CDR3 protein: CASSLGTRNQPQHF
J gene: TRBJ1-4; V gene: TRBV30; clone size: .; D gene: TRBD1; CDR3 DNA: TGTGCCTGGAGTCTACAGGGGGTCGGGGAAAAACTGTTTTTT; CDR3 protein: CAWSLQGVGEKLFF
J gene: TRBJ2-3; V gene: TRBV11-3; clone size: .; D gene: TRBD1; CDR3 DNA: TGTGCCAGCAGCTTAAGGGACAGCAACACAGATACGCAGTATTTT; CDR3 protein: CASSLRDSNTDTQYF
J gene: TRBJ2-7; V gene: TRBV4-2; clone size: .; D gene: TRBD1; CDR3 DNA: TGTGCCAGCAGCCAGGCGGGACAGGGGGCCAACGAGCAGTACTTC; CDR3 protein: CASSQAGQGANEQYF
J gene: TRBJ2-7; V gene: TRBV27; clone size: .; D gene: TRBD1; CDR3 DNA: TGTGCCAGCAGCCCCGGACAGGGAGGCTACGAGCAGTACTTC; CDR3 protein: CASSPGQGGYEQYF
J gene: TRBJ1-1; V gene: TRBV10-1; clone size: once; D gene: .; CDR3 DNA: TGCGCCAGCAGTGAACAGGGCACTGAAGCTTTCTTT; CDR3 protein: CASSEQGTEAFF
J gene: TRBJ1-4; V gene: TRBV7-2; clone size: .; D gene: TRBD1; CDR3 DNA: TGTGCCAGCAGCTTAGTTTCCGGGACAGGGGTATCAACTAATGAAAAACTGTTTTTT; CDR3 protein: CASSLVSGTGVSTNEKLFF
J gene: TRBJ1-4; V gene: TRBV19; clone size: .; D gene: .; CDR3 DNA: TGTGCCAGTAGTATAGATCGGTTCGGGGCAACTAATGAAAAACTGTTTTTT; CDR3 protein: CASSIDRFGATNEKLFF
J gene: TRBJ2-3; V gene: TRBV6-1; clone size: .; D gene: TRBD1; CDR3 DNA: TGTGCCAGCAGAAACGGACAGGGGGCTACAGATACGCAGTATTTT; CDR3 protein: CASRNGQGATDTQYF
J gene: TRBJ2-3; V gene: TRBV18; clone size: .; D gene: TRBD2; CDR3 DNA: TGTGCCAGCTCCCCTAGCGGGGGATACGATACGCAGTATTTT; CDR3 protein: CASSPSGGYDTQYF
J gene: TRBJ2-7; V gene: TRBV5-4; clone size: once; D gene: TRBD1; CDR3 DNA: TGTGCCAGCAGCTTGTACCGCGGACAGGGGACAGCCCGTACCTACGAGCAGTACTTC; CDR3 protein: CASSLYRGQGTARTYEQYF
J gene: TRBJ1-1; V gene: TRBV29-1; clone size: .; D gene: TRBD1; CDR3 DNA: TGCAGCGTTGCCCCGGGACAGAGAAACACTGAAGCTTTCTTT; CDR3 protein: CSVAPGQRNTEAFF
J gene: TRBJ2-7; V gene: TRBV27; clone size: .; D gene: TRBD2; CDR3 DNA: TGTGCCAGCAGTCTTAGAGGTGGGGGACTATACGAGCAGTACTTC; CDR3 protein: CASSLRGGGLYEQYF
J gene: TRBJ2-5; V gene: TRBV2; clone size: .; D gene: TRBD2; CDR3 DNA: TGTGCCAGCAGCAAGACTAGCGTCTCGGAGACCCAGTACTTC; CDR3 protein: CASSKTSVSETQYF
J gene: TRBJ1-1; V gene: TRBV5-6; clone size: .; D gene: .; CDR3 DNA: TGTGCCAGCAGCTTGAGTACAGAAGCTTTCTTT; CDR3 protein: CASSLSTEAFF